This T cell receptor (beta chain) is drawn from a study of identical twins. Regarding the study as a whole: Cord blood beta clonotypes present at high abundance carried fewer insertions; no such pattern appeared in memory repertoires.

A note on this clonotype: The antigen remains undetermined.

TCRdb redid the calling of the 5' RACE reads with MiXCR, one entry per CDR3 protein. The repertoire has 650,000 to 800,000 distinct CDR3 sequences, 8% to 9% of them found once; the top ten carry approximately 0.94%. The ends were cut back, 5 bases at V and 4 bases at J, with 10 bases in the middle. The CDR3 covers 13 residues. Germline V gene sequence: CDR1 SGHDT, CDR2 YYEEEE. The sample was also reused in another study, on yellow fever vaccine responses in identical twins.

The J gene is TRBJ1-3, the V gene TRBV5-6; D call uncertain. The sequenced material came from PBMCs. The sequence was obtained from a woman aged 18 to 35 in good health. This CDR3 reads CASSRQRGNTIYF. CDR3 DNA sequence: TGTGCCAGCAGTCGGCAGAGGGGAAACACCATATATTTT.